The 21 T cell receptor beta chains in this list originate from one sample, sequenced in a study of CD8 T cells in ankylosing spondylitis. TCRdb reprocessed the 5' RACE reads with MiXCR, giving one entry per CDR3 protein. The sample lists about 240,000 distinct CDR3 sequences, 8% to 9.5% occurring once. Input material: blood, either unsorted or a sorted T cell fraction (not recorded which). Every receptor here comes from a male donor with ankylosing spondylitis or in good health (not recorded which).

This chain connects TRBV5-1 to TRBJ2-7; 7 positions match TRBD1. Germline V lookup: CDR1 SGHRS, CDR2 YFSETQ. CDR3 length: 14 amino acids. V was clipped by 3 bases and J by 7 bases; unmatched bases: 10. The DNA for the CDR3 is TGCGCCAGCAGCTCGGACAGGCCCACTGGAGAGCAGTACTTC. Protein product: CASSSDRPTGEQYF.

This clonotype has ten or more counts. This chain joins TRBV18 and TRBJ1-1; tentative D call: TRBD1 (6 bases). The CDR3 length is 14 residues. The V gene lost 6 bases and the J gene lost 6 bases, with 17 bases spanning the gap. In germline, CDR1 is KGHSH, CDR2 LQKENI. The DNA for the CDR3 is TGTGCCAGCTCGTATTACAGGGAATCTCCTGAAGCTTTCTTT. Protein: CASSYYRESPEAFF.

This clonotype was seen at least ten times. V gene TRBV5-1 combines with J gene TRBJ2-6, with D tentatively TRBD1 or TRBD2 (6 bases each). Germline CDR1 SGHRS, CDR2 YFSETQ. Trimming took 7 bases from V and 1 from J, leaving 12 bases between them. The CDR3 runs 15 residues. The CDR3 spells CASGGRTSGANVLTF. DNA of the CDR3: TGCGCCAGCGGGGGGCGGACATCTGGGGCCAACGTCCTGACTTTC.

This clonotype was observed a handful of times. This chain joins TRBV12-3 or TRBV12-4 and TRBJ2-7; TRBD1 is a possible D gene (5 bases). This CDR3 is built from 14 residues. Trimming pared 5 bases from V and 1 base from J, leaving 12 bases between. CDR3 in DNA: TGTGCCAGCAGTGCTCAGACAGTTTCCTACGAGCAGTACTTC. It specifies CASSAQTVSYEQYF.

As to this clonotype: Given a much more abundant clone one base away, this may be a read error. This CDR3 fails to terminate in the conserved phenylalanine or tryptophan, so it likely reflects a read error. V and J are TRBV29-1 and TRBJ1-1; D ambiguous. This CDR3 region has 10 residues. The V end was cut by 6 bases, the J end by 5 bases, with 7 bases between. CDR1 and CDR2 from the germline V gene are SQVTM and ANQGSEA. This CDR3 is CSVYHTEAFL. DNA for the CDR3: TGCAGCGTATACCATACTGAAGCTTTCCTT.

The CDR3 nucleotides are TGCAGTGCTTCCCGGGACACGAACACTGAAGCTTTCTTT. Amino acids: CSASRDTNTEAFF. The V gene is TRBV20-1, the J gene TRBJ1-1, with a weak D call TRBD1 (6 bases). V dropped 5 bases and J dropped 1 base, with 11 bases sitting between them. The germline CDR1 and CDR2 sequences are DFQATT and SNEGSKA (reference sequence). This CDR3 contains 13 residues.

On this clonotype itself: One end of the junction is discordant with germline, which a read error may explain. The genes are TRBV4-3 and TRBJ1-1; 7 nucleotides line up with TRBD1. Germline V gene data show CDR1 as LGHNA and CDR2 as YSLEER. This CDR3 spans 14 amino acids. CDR3 in amino acids: CASSQDSGGSEAFF. The CDR3 DNA sequence: TGCGCCAGCAGCCAAGATTCAGGGGGTTCTGAGGCTTTCTTT.

At least ten counts were recorded for this clonotype. V is TRBV5-6 and J is TRBJ2-7, with no clear D. The CDR3 runs 13 residues. V was cut by 5 bases and J by 5 bases, with 14 bases left in between. Germline loops: CDR1 SGHDT, CDR2 YYEEEE. CDR3: CASSRWLHHEQYF. In nucleotides, the CDR3 is TGTGCCAGCAGTCGTTGGCTACACCACGAGCAGTACTTC.

This clonotype came up many times. V is TRBV27 and J is TRBJ1-3, with 8 bases lining up with TRBD1. The CDR3 loop spans 16 amino acids. Germline V gene sequence: CDR1 MNHEY, CDR2 SMNVEV (reference sequence). The V segment lost 4 bases and the J segment 3 bases; nucleotides outside the gene matches: 8. CDR3 amino acids: CASSSMDRDYGNTIYF. For the CDR3, the DNA is TGTGCCAGCAGTTCCATGGACAGGGACTATGGAAACACCATATATTTT.

This clonotype was counted many times. The gene calls are TRBV20-1 and TRBJ2-1; the match to TRBD2 covers 8 bases. V gave up 1 base and J gave up 6 bases; unmatched junction bases: 5. The CDR3 sequence is 14 residues long. CDR1 is DFQATT, CDR2 SNEGSKA, per germline (reference sequence). DNA for the CDR3: TGCAGTGCTAGAGGGGAGCGGGGGAGCAATGAGCAGTTCTTC. Protein product: CSARGERGSNEQFF.

The chain combines TRBV18 with TRBJ2-7, with D tentatively TRBD2 (6 bases). This CDR3 has 16 residues. Germline V gene lookup returns CDR1 KGHSH and CDR2 LQKENI. The germline V and J ends were trimmed by 2 bases and 1 base, with 15 bases remaining between them. CDR3 protein: CASSPTGTAGSYEQYF. DNA of the CDR3: TGTGCCAGCTCACCAACCGGGACGGCGGGGTCCTACGAGCAGTACTTC.

This clonotype was counted many times. The rearrangement uses TRBV11-2 and TRBJ1-2; D is possibly TRBD1 (6 bases). Between the trimmed V and J ends, which lost 5 bases and 2 bases, there was a span of 18 bases. The CDR3 is made up of 16 amino acids. Looked up from germline, CDR1 is SGHAT and CDR2 is FQNNGV. CDR3 DNA: TGTGCCAGCAGCCCTTCCGACAGGATATTAAACTATGGCTACACCTTC. This codes for CASSPSDRILNYGYTF.

This clonotype has a count of ten or more. This sequence joins TRBV27 and TRBJ1-2, with a possible D match to TRBD1 (6 bases). The CDR3 runs to 13 residues. Germline CDR1 MNHEY, CDR2 SMNVEV (reference sequence). V was trimmed by 6 bases and J by 2 bases, leaving 10 bases between them. CDR3 in DNA: TGTGCCAGCAGCCGGGACAAGAACTATGGCTACACCTTC. Translation gives CASSRDKNYGYTF.

This clonotype came up many times. In DNA form, the CDR3 reads TGCGCCAGCAGCTTGGCCACCGGGGAGCTGTTTTTT. Translation gives CASSLATGELFF. The chain combines TRBV5-1 with TRBJ2-2; D ambiguous. V dropped 0 bases and J dropped 4 bases, with 1 base sitting between them. There are 12 residues in the CDR3. Germline loops: CDR1 SGHRS, CDR2 YFSETQ. Supplemented by reference TRBV5-1 and TRBJ2-2, the full variable domain reads KAGVTQTPRYLIKTRGQQVTLSCSPISGHRSVSWYQQTPGQGLQFLFEYFSETQRNKGNFPGRFSGRQFSNSRSEMNVSTLELGDSALYLCASSLATGELFFGEGSRLTVL.

Comment on this clonotype: A read error is possible here, since a much larger clone lies one base away. The rearrangement links TRBV20-1 to TRBJ1-6; D perhaps matches TRBD1 (6 bases). This CDR3 is built from 13 residues. CDR1 is DFQATT, CDR2 SNEGSKA, per germline (reference sequence). CDR3 nucleotide sequence: TGCAGTGCTAGAGCGGAGGGGGAATCACCCTTCCACTTT. This codes for CSARAEGESPFHF.

The table lists this clonotype with many counts. The V gene is TRBV5-1, the J gene TRBJ1-2; D uncertain. V shed 0 bases and J shed 0 bases, with 3 bases lying between them. The germline gives CDR1 SGHRS, CDR2 YFSETQ. This CDR3 has 13 amino acids. DNA for the CDR3: TGCGCCAGCAGCTTGGTATCTAACTATGGCTACACCTTC. Its translation is CASSLVSNYGYTF.

This clonotype was picked up many times. The V call is TRBV20-1, the J call TRBJ1-1, with a tentative D call TRBD1 (6 bases). The CDR3 runs to 15 residues. Trimming pared 0 bases from V and 5 bases from J, leaving 16 bases between. The germline V gene has CDR1 DFQATT and CDR2 SNEGSKA (reference sequence). The CDR3 reads CSARDRQGIFTEAFF. The CDR3 DNA reads TGCAGTGCTAGAGATCGGCAGGGGATTTTTACTGAAGCTTTCTTT.

CDR3 sequence (DNA): TGCGCCAGCAGCCCTCGGGACGGTGAAGCTTTCTTT. Protein product: CASSPRDGEAFF. The gene calls are TRBV5-1 and TRBJ1-1; a weak D match, TRBD1 (5 bases). Germline assignment: CDR1 SGHRS and CDR2 YFSETQ. CDR3 length equals 12 residues. The germline V and J ends were trimmed by 4 bases and 7 bases, with 11 bases remaining between them.

This chain uses TRBV7-9 with TRBJ2-5, with D possibly being TRBD2 (7 bases). CDR3 length equals 15 residues. Germline V gene lookup returns CDR1 SEHNR and CDR2 FQNEAQ (reference sequence). V gave up 5 bases and J gave up 4 bases, with 17 bases separating them. For the CDR3, the DNA is TGTGCCAGCAGCCCCCCCGGGGGGCGCGGAGAGACCCAGTACTTC. It yields the protein CASSPPGGRGETQYF.

J is TRBJ1-2 and V is TRBV7-2, with 9 bases matching TRBD1. Germline CDR1 SGHTA, CDR2 FQGNSA. The CDR3 is 15 amino acids. V gave up 5 bases and J gave up 2 bases; unmatched junction bases: 6. This chain's CDR3 is CASSPRDRVNYGYTF. The CDR3 nucleotides are TGTGCCAGCAGCCCCCGGGACAGGGTGAACTATGGCTACACCTTC. Combining the CDR3 with reference TRBV7-2 and TRBJ1-2 gives the whole variable domain GAGVSQSPSNKVTEKGKDVELRCDPISGHTALYWYRQSLGQGLEFLIYFQGNSAPDKSGLPSDRFSAERTGGSVSTLTIQRTQQEDSAVYLCASSPRDRVNYGYTFGSGTRLTVV.

This clonotype has more than one count but fewer than ten. The rearrangement joins TRBV30 to TRBJ1-2; TRBD1 matches 7 bases. The germline gives CDR1 GTSNPN, CDR2 SVGIG (reference sequence). The CDR3 has 13 amino acids. Losses at the gene ends were 8 bases for V and 6 bases for J; bases not matched to a gene: 12. CDR3 protein: CAENQQGPHGYTF. CDR3 sequence (DNA): TGTGCCGAGAATCAACAGGGGCCCCATGGCTACACCTTC.